These 20 T cell receptor beta chains were sequenced from one sample in a study of T cells in Graves' hyperthyroidism and ophthalmopathy. Amplified TCR beta CDR3 regions derived from RNA transcripts. First-round RT-PCR with HTBI primers amplified the TCR CDR3 region. TCRdb fed the multiplex PCR reads into MiXCR, producing one record per CDR3 protein. The table records fewer than 450,000 distinct CDR3 sequences, roughly a sixth of them present only once. Sample: blood. These receptors were obtained from a woman in her twenties or thirties with Graves' hyperthyroidism that later progressed to Graves' ophthalmopathy.

This clonotype was recorded many times. The rearrangement links TRBV7-9 to TRBJ2-7; D is undetermined. CDR1 is SEHNR, CDR2 FQNEAQ, per germline (reference sequence). V dropped 4 bases and J dropped 9 bases, with 13 bases sitting between them. The CDR3 has 12 amino acids. The DNA of the CDR3 is TGTGCCAGCAGCTCCACGGAGTCTGGGCAGTACTTC. Translation: CASSSTESGQYF.

A remark on this clonotype: A much more abundant neighbour one base away suggests this may be a read error. This chain links TRBV10-3 with TRBJ2-1; D may be TRBD2 (5 bases). The length of the CDR3 is 17 residues. CDR1 ENHRY and CDR2 SYGVKD come from the germline V gene. Trimming shortened V by 6 bases and J by 3 bases, and 21 bases separated the two germline ends. The CDR3 DNA reads TGTGCCATCAGGGATATCTTAGCGAGGACCGACTACAATGAGCAGTTCTTC. Translating it yields CAIRDILARTDYNEQFF.

This clonotype was recorded many times. V and J are TRBV6-1 and TRBJ1-5; 9 nucleotides line up with TRBD1. The germline V gene encodes CDR1 MNHNS and CDR2 SASEGT. The CDR3 has 16 residues. After removal of 7 bases from V and 0 bases from J, the junction contained 7 bases not matched to a gene. DNA for the CDR3: TGTGCCAGCAACAGACCGGGACAGGGTAGCAATCAGCCCCAGCATTTT. Translating it yields CASNRPGQGSNQPQHF.

This clonotype was picked up many times. This rearrangement joins TRBV5-1 to TRBJ1-1; D is ambiguous. Trimming left V 0 bases short and J 1 base short, with 13 bases between. The CDR3 totals 16 residues. Germline V gives CDR1 SGHRS, CDR2 YFSETQ. CDR3: CASSLGRGITNTEAFF. CDR3 sequence (DNA): TGCGCCAGCAGCTTGGGTCGGGGAATCACGAACACTGAAGCTTTCTTT.

The chain is built from TRBV20-1 and TRBJ1-1; TRBD1 aligns across 7 bases. This CDR3 has 13 residues. V gave up 6 bases and J gave up 1 base; unmatched junction bases: 5. The germline V gene encodes CDR1 DFQATT and CDR2 SNEGSKA (reference sequence). DNA of the CDR3: TGCAGTGCCCCCCAGGGGGAGAACACTGAAGCTTTCTTT. Its translation: CSAPQGENTEAFF.

V is TRBV19 and J is TRBJ1-2; a weak D match, TRBD1 (5 bases). The CDR3 sequence is 14 residues long. V lost 3 bases and J lost 6, with 14 bases in between. The germline V gene encodes CDR1 LNHDA and CDR2 SQIVND (reference sequence). CDR3 sequence: CASSIGGALDGYTF. CDR3 coding DNA: TGTGCCAGTAGTATTGGGGGAGCCTTGGATGGCTACACCTTC. Supplemented by reference TRBV19 and TRBJ1-2, the full variable domain reads DGGITQSPKYLFRKEGQNVTLSCEQNLNHDAMYWYRQDPGQGLRLIYYSQIVNDFQKGDIAEGYSVSREKKESFPLTVTSAQKNPTAFYLCASSIGGALDGYTFGSGTRLTVV.

This clonotype was recorded at least ten times. The chain combines TRBV15 with TRBJ2-7; tentative D call: TRBD1 (5 bases). Germline V gives CDR1 LNHNV, CDR2 YYDKDF (reference sequence). Trimming pared 1 base from V and 0 bases from J, leaving 13 bases between. The CDR3 runs 16 residues. CDR3 DNA sequence: TGTGCCACCAGCAGAGGTAACAGGCCGAGCTCCTACGAGCAGTACTTC. Translating it yields CATSRGNRPSSYEQYF.

This clonotype has ten or more counts. The chain employs TRBV28 and TRBJ2-7; 7 bases are shared with TRBD2. The CDR3 has 14 residues. V trimming: 5 bases; J trimming: 3 bases; junction bases outside the gene matches: 7. Germline lookup yields CDR1 MDHEN and CDR2 SYDVKM. CDR3 DNA sequence: TGTGCCAGCAGTCTAAGCGGGACCGTCTACGAGCAGTACTTC. This translates into CASSLSGTVYEQYF. Filled out from reference TRBV28 and TRBJ2-7, the complete variable domain reads DVKVTQSSRYLVKRTGEKVFLECVQDMDHENMFWYRQDPGLGLRLIYFSYDVKMKEKGDIPEGYSVSREKKERFSLILESASTNQTSMYLCASSLSGTVYEQYFGPGTRLTVT.

The chain is built from TRBV3-1 and TRBJ2-2, with 10 bases that match TRBD2. The length of the CDR3 is 14 residues. CDR1 is LGHDT and CDR2 is YNNKEL in the germline V gene (reference sequence). The J segment lost 3 bases and the V segment lost 8 bases, leaving 3 bases of the junction unmatched. In DNA form, the CDR3 reads TGTGCCAGCCGCAGCGGGAGGGACACCGGGGAGCTGTTTTTT. It specifies CASRSGRDTGELFF.

V is TRBV12-3 or TRBV12-4 and J is TRBJ1-6, with a weak D call TRBD1 (6 bases). CDR3 length: 17 residues. V was clipped by 6 bases and J by 10 bases, with 25 bases between them. CDR3 protein: CASSLRSSGVWRSPLHF. The CDR3 DNA reads TGTGCCAGCAGCCTTAGGAGCTCAGGGGTTTGGAGATCACCCCTCCACTTT.

V is TRBV20-1 and J is TRBJ2-1; D may be TRBD1 or TRBD2 (5 bases each). The CDR3 is 15 residues long. Trimming took 0 bases from V and 5 from J, leaving 14 bases between them. CDR1 is DFQATT and CDR2 is SNEGSKA in the germline V gene (reference sequence). CDR3 coding DNA: TGCAGTGCTAGAGATTCCCGGGACCTAAACAATGAGCAGTTCTTC. Encoded protein: CSARDSRDLNNEQFF.

The chain employs TRBV20-1 and TRBJ1-1; 9 bases are shared with TRBD1. Germline V lookup: CDR1 DFQATT, CDR2 SNEGSKA (reference sequence). The CDR3 is 15 amino acids. CDR3 region: CRKDTDRGMNTEAFF. Here the CDR3 DNA reads TGCAGGAAAGATACTGACAGGGGGATGAACACTGAAGCTTTCTTT.

In regard to this clonotype: Mismatch with germline at one junction end may stem from a read error. This CDR3 is CASRLGTSGELFF. The CDR3 nucleotides read TGCGCCAGCAGGTTGGGGACCTCCGGGGAGCTGTTTTTT. The chain links TRBV5-1 to TRBJ2-2; D may match TRBD1 or TRBD2 (5 bases each). The CDR3 has 13 amino acids. Germline lookup yields CDR1 SGHRS and CDR2 YFSETQ.

This clonotype was seen at least ten times. This rearrangement joins TRBV3-1 to TRBJ2-5; maybe TRBD1 (6 bases). Germline lookup yields CDR1 LGHDT and CDR2 YNNKEL (reference sequence). The CDR3 runs to 14 residues. V lost 3 bases, J lost 2 bases, and 10 bases lay in between. The CDR3 nucleotides are TGTGCCAGCAGCCATCCCGGACAGCAAGAGACCCAGTACTTC. This encodes CASSHPGQQETQYF.

This clonotype was seen ten or more times. V usage is TRBV28 and J usage is TRBJ2-3, with 7 bases lining up with TRBD2. This CDR3 contains 16 residues. From germline, CDR1 is MDHEN and CDR2 SYDVKM. After removal of 6 bases from V and 4 bases from J, the junction contained 13 bases not matched to a gene. The DNA of the CDR3 is TGTGCCAGCAGCAAAAGCGGGCCGGGGGGAGCAGATACGCAGTATTTT. Translation: CASSKSGPGGADTQYF.

This clonotype was recorded many times. The V call is TRBV29-1, the J call TRBJ2-1; 15 bases agree with TRBD2. Germline-derived CDR1 and CDR2 are SQVTM and ANQGSEA. With V trimmed by 1 base and J by 9 bases, 19 bases remained unmatched. This CDR3 contains 20 residues. The CDR3 nucleotides read TGCAGCGTTGAAGGAGCCGTCGGTGCAGGGACTAGCGGGAGGTACGGTGAGCAGTTCTTC. This codes for CSVEGAVGAGTSGRYGEQFF.

This clonotype was picked up many times. V is TRBV25-1 and J is TRBJ2-1, with a tentative D call TRBD2 (6 bases). There are 19 residues in the CDR3. The V gene's germline CDR1 is MGHDK and CDR2 SYGVNS. The V and J ends lost 3 bases and 0 bases respectively, with 21 bases between them. CDR3 protein: CASSDRSGLTEGSYNEQFF. CDR3 nucleotide sequence: TGTGCCAGCAGTGATCGGTCGGGACTTACCGAGGGCTCCTACAATGAGCAGTTCTTC.

The rearrangement links TRBV15 to TRBJ2-4; D not certain. Germline V lookup: CDR1 LNHNV, CDR2 YYDKDF (reference sequence). CDR3 length: 15 amino acids. V was trimmed by 1 base and J by 8 bases, leaving 15 bases between them. CDR3 amino acids: CATSRGTDPPDIQYF. CDR3 DNA sequence: TGTGCCACCAGCAGAGGAACTGACCCCCCAGACATTCAGTACTTC.

This clonotype has only a few counts. The conserved phenylalanine or tryptophan normally closing the CDR3 is absent here, so this likely arose from a read error. The chain links TRBV20-1 to TRBJ2-5; D gene unclear. V was cut by 0 bases and J by 4 bases, with 18 bases left in between. The CDR3 runs 16 residues. Germline V gene data show CDR1 as DFQATT and CDR2 as SNEGSKA (reference sequence). This CDR3 is CSAREGFLNAAETQYL. Here the CDR3 DNA reads TGCAGTGCTAGAGAGGGATTCTTGAATGCCGCAGAGACCCAGTACCTC.

This clonotype was recorded many times. The chain combines TRBV27 with TRBJ1-6, with D uncertain. CDR1 MNHEY and CDR2 SMNVEV come from the germline V gene (reference sequence). The CDR3 extends over 12 amino acids. V gave up 5 bases and J gave up 10 bases, with 9 bases separating them. The CDR3 loop is CASSQGISPLHF. The CDR3 DNA is TGTGCCAGCAGTCAAGGGATCTCACCCCTCCACTTT.